These 32 T cell receptor beta chains share one sample of origin, sequenced in a study of cytomegalovirus exposure and HLA in healthy donors. Measured with immunoSEQ multiplex PCR; TCRdb has only the in-frame clones, and not every one. The data show about 130,000 clones, approximately 92% seen once. Material for sequencing was PBMCs. The receptor source for this set is a woman between 18 and 29 years old in good health and CMV-seropositive.

This chain joins TRBV7-9 and TRBJ1-4; D is undetermined. The CDR3 runs 14 residues. CDR1 and CDR2 (germline): SEHNR, FQNEAQ (reference sequence). Trimming removed 2 bases at V and 5 bases at J, with 9 bases between. In DNA form, the CDR3 reads TGTGCCAGCAGCTTAAGCACTACCAATGAAAAACTGTTTTTT. Translating it yields CASSLSTTNEKLFF.

The chain recombines TRBV2 with TRBJ1-4, with a tentative D call TRBD1 (6 bases). Per germline, CDR1 SNHLY and CDR2 FYNNEI. The CDR3 runs to 22 residues. V was trimmed by 7 bases and J by 3 bases, leaving 36 bases between them. CDR3 DNA: TGTGCCAGCACCCGAGCGGCGGCCCCTGGACAGCTGAAGGCCGGCGCTAATGAAAAACTGTTTTTT. This encodes CASTRAAAPGQLKAGANEKLFF.

The chain employs TRBV15 and TRBJ1-6; the D gene is possibly TRBD1 (6 bases). The ends were cut back, 5 bases at V and 8 bases at J, with 16 bases in the middle. Germline V CDR1 and CDR2: LNHNV, YYDKDF (reference sequence). The CDR3 totals 15 residues. The CDR3 DNA reads TGTGCCACCAGCCCCCGATTAGGGGGAGATTCACCCCTCCACTTT. Translated: CATSPRLGGDSPLHF. The complete variable domain, with remaining parts taken from reference TRBV15 and TRBJ1-6, reads DAMVIQNPRYQVTQFGKPVTLSCSQTLNHNVMYWYQQKSSQAPKLLFHYYDKDFNNEADTPDNFQSRRPNTSFCFLDIRSPGLGDTAMYLCATSPRLGGDSPLHFGNGTRLTVT.

The chain carries TRBV2 and TRBJ1-3; D not resolved. This CDR3 is 16 amino acids long. Trimming pared 3 bases from V and 0 bases from J, leaving 12 bases between. Germline V gene sequence: CDR1 SNHLY, CDR2 FYNNEI. CDR3 amino acids: CASSEMGPSSGNTIYF. The DNA for the CDR3 is TGTGCCAGCAGTGAGATGGGCCCGAGCTCTGGAAACACCATATATTTT.

In its sample, this clone was seen once. This chain uses TRBV4-3 with TRBJ1-2; TRBD1 is a possible D gene (6 bases). The CDR3 contains 16 residues. Germline V lookup: CDR1 LGHNA, CDR2 YSLEER. V lost 0 bases and J 4 bases, leaving 15 bases between the germline ends. CDR3 DNA: TGCGCCAGCAGCCAAGAAACAGGGCGAAACTCCTATGGCTACACCTTC. Translating it yields CASSQETGRNSYGYTF.

The chain combines TRBV7-8 with TRBJ1-2; weak D call: TRBD1 (6 bases). V was clipped by 5 bases and J by 7 bases, with 20 bases between them. The germline gives CDR1 SGHVS, CDR2 FQNEAQ. This CDR3 has 15 amino acids. CDR3 in DNA: TGTGCCAGCAGCCCGGTCCACCGGGACAACAGTGGCTACACCTTC. Translation gives CASSPVHRDNSGYTF.

The chain joins TRBV6-5 to TRBJ2-3; a possible D gene is TRBD1 (6 bases). The germline V gene encodes CDR1 MNHEY and CDR2 SVGAGI. CDR3 size: 13 residues. Trimming took 6 bases from V and 0 from J, leaving 7 bases between them. CDR3 bases: TGTGCCAGCAGGGACAGCAGCACAGATACGCAGTATTTT. Translating gives CASRDSSTDTQYF.

The chain couples TRBV2 to TRBJ2-7; D is perhaps TRBD2 (5 bases). Germline V gene data show CDR1 as SNHLY and CDR2 as FYNNEI. The germline V and J ends were trimmed by 8 bases and 3 bases, with 14 bases remaining between them. The CDR3 length is 13 residues. The CDR3 region has the DNA TGTGCCAGCCTTGGCAACGGAGGCTACGAGCAGTACTTC. It encodes CASLGNGGYEQYF.

The V call is TRBV11-2, the J call TRBJ2-6; tentative D call: TRBD2 (5 bases). The CDR3 runs 16 residues. CDR1 and CDR2 (germline): SGHAT, FQNNGV. Between the trimmed V and J ends, which lost 0 bases and 4 bases, there was a span of 10 bases. CDR3 sequence: CASSLELGAGANVLTF. As DNA, the CDR3 is TGTGCCAGCAGCTTAGAGTTGGGAGCCGGGGCCAACGTCCTGACTTTC. Filled out from reference TRBV11-2 and TRBJ2-6, the complete variable domain reads EAGVAQSPRYKIIEKRQSVAFWCNPISGHATLYWYQQILGQGPKLLIQFQNNGVVDDSQLPKDRFSAERLKGVDSTLKIQPAKLEDSAVYLCASSLELGAGANVLTFGAGSRLTVL.

In regard to this clone: At one end the junction does not follow the germline gene, possibly because of a read error. The rearrangement uses TRBV7-7 and TRBJ1-5, with 7 bases fitting TRBD1. The CDR3 totals 16 residues. Germline V gives CDR1 SSHAT, CDR2 FNYEAQ (reference sequence). CDR3 sequence reads: CASSLGQAEPNQPQHF. The CDR3 bases are TGTGCTAGCAGCTTAGGACAGGCAGAACCCAATCAGCCCCAGCATTTT.

The chain combines TRBV6-5 with TRBJ1-5; D uncertain. Trimming removed 6 bases from V and 7 bases from J, with 13 bases in between. The CDR3 runs to 13 residues. CDR1 and CDR2 (germline): MNHEY, SVGAGI. CDR3 in amino acids: CASSRREDQPQHF. The CDR3 DNA follows: TGTGCCAGCAGCCGAAGGGAGGACCAGCCCCAGCATTTT.

Remarks on this clone: A read error may account for a junction end that differs from germline. In the same sample, other DNA sequences code for this CDR3. The genes are TRBV4-3 and TRBJ1-1; D is undetermined. CDR3 length: 13 residues. Germline V CDR1 and CDR2: LGHNA, YSLEER. The CDR3 DNA sequence: TGCGCCAGCAGCCAAGATCGCAGGACTGAGGCTTTCTTT. This sequence encodes CASSQDRRTEAFF.

The chain joins TRBV28 to TRBJ1-5; D possibly corresponds to TRBD1 (5 bases). Germline CDR1 is MDHEN and CDR2 is SYDVKM. V lost 6 bases and J lost 7, with 13 bases in between. CDR3 length: 13 amino acids. The CDR3 DNA reads as TGTGCCAGCAGAGAAGGGGCAGGCCAGCCCCAGCATTTT. The encoded protein is CASREGAGQPQHF.

The CDR3 spells CASSPRGAGGRVSYEQYF. The CDR3 coding sequence is TGTGCCAGCAGCCCCAGGGGAGCGGGGGGGCGCGTCTCCTACGAGCAGTACTTC. V usage is TRBV7-2 and J usage is TRBJ2-7; TRBD2 matches 10 bases. There are 18 residues in the CDR3. CDR1 is SGHTA and CDR2 is FQGNSA in the germline V gene. V dropped 5 bases and J dropped 0; count of bases not matched to a gene: 13.

The J gene is TRBJ1-1, the V gene TRBV5-1, with D unresolved. V was pared by 1 base and J by 2 bases, with 9 bases between. The CDR3 has 14 residues. Germline CDR1 SGHRS, CDR2 YFSETQ. CDR3 bases: TGCGCCAGCAGCTTGTTTGGCCCAAACACTGAAGCTTTCTTT. This translates into CASSLFGPNTEAFF. Full variable domain (rest looked up from reference TRBV5-1 and TRBJ1-1): KAGVTQTPRYLIKTRGQQVTLSCSPISGHRSVSWYQQTPGQGLQFLFEYFSETQRNKGNFPGRFSGRQFSNSRSEMNVSTLELGDSALYLCASSLFGPNTEAFFGQGTRLTVV.

V is TRBV27 and J is TRBJ2-7; possible D gene TRBD1, 5 bases. The V end lost 0 bases, the J end lost 0 bases, and 12 bases lay between the germline ends. The CDR3 contains 16 residues. Germline V gene data show CDR1 as MNHEY and CDR2 as SMNVEV (reference sequence). The CDR3 is CASSLSDGRGSYEQYF. Written as DNA, the CDR3 is TGTGCCAGCAGTTTATCGGATGGAAGGGGCTCCTACGAGCAGTACTTC.

This clone has only one observation. The chain joins TRBV7-8 to TRBJ2-7; D is possibly TRBD2 (5 bases). From germline, CDR1 is SGHVS and CDR2 FQNEAQ. Trimming cost V 1 base and J 0 bases, with 22 bases left between them. The CDR3 runs to 19 residues. CDR3 loop: CASSLGPAVSARRSYEQYF. The CDR3 coding sequence is TGTGCCAGCAGCTTAGGACCAGCGGTATCGGCTCGGCGCTCCTACGAGCAGTACTTC.

The V and J genes are TRBV7-9 and TRBJ1-2; 8 nucleotides match TRBD1. Germline CDR1 and CDR2: SEHNR and FQNEAQ (reference sequence). This CDR3 region has 14 residues. The V gene end was trimmed by 4 bases and the J gene end by 4 bases; junction bases not matched to a gene: 5. CDR3 bases: TGTGCCAGCAGCTCGGACAGGGAGACCTATGGCTACACCTTC. Protein: CASSSDRETYGYTF.

In this sample, this clone turned up a few times. The chain uses TRBV30 and TRBJ1-1; D is possibly TRBD1 (5 bases). V lost 4 bases to trimming and J lost 1 base, with 7 bases between them. Germline CDR1 is GTSNPN and CDR2 is SVGIG (reference sequence). This CDR3 comprises 12 residues. In nucleotides, the CDR3 is TGTGCCTGGACAGGGCAGAACACTGAAGCTTTCTTT. It codes for CAWTGQNTEAFF.

This chain uses TRBV11-2 with TRBJ1-5, with D perhaps TRBD1 (6 bases). Per germline, CDR1 SGHAT and CDR2 FQNNGV. The CDR3 spans 15 residues. With 0 bases removed from V and 4 bases from J, the gap between germline ends came to 10 bases. CDR3 sequence: CASSLEGARNQPQHF. CDR3 sequence (DNA): TGTGCCAGCAGCTTAGAGGGGGCGCGGAATCAGCCCCAGCATTTT.

CDR3 DNA: TGTGCCAGCAGCTCCCGGACTAGCAACTACGAGCAGTACTTC. Translation gives CASSSRTSNYEQYF. The chain links TRBV7-9 to TRBJ2-7; TRBD2 aligns across 8 bases. Germline CDR1 SEHNR, CDR2 FQNEAQ (reference sequence). Germline trimming cut 4 bases from V and 3 bases from J; bases unmatched to any gene: 5. The CDR3 is made up of 14 amino acids.

On this clone: A junction boundary mismatches the germline segment, possibly from a read error. This chain uses TRBV2 with TRBJ2-7; tentatively, D is TRBD1 (6 bases). The CDR3 spans 13 residues. Germline CDR1 and CDR2: SNHLY and FYNNEI. CDR3 protein: CASNLWGPTRRDF. CDR3 nucleotides: TGTGCCAGCAACCTTTGGGGGCCTACGCGAAGGGACTTC.

Concerning this clone: Germline and junction disagree at one end, which may indicate a read error. This rearrangement joins TRBV2 to TRBJ1-2; perhaps TRBD1 as D (6 bases). The CDR3 runs to 11 residues. Germline V gene lookup returns CDR1 SNHLY and CDR2 FYNNEI. In DNA, the CDR3 is TGTGCCAGCAGTGATATGGGACATCACCTTTTC. Translation: CASSDMGHHLF.

The V call is TRBV30, the J call TRBJ2-7, with D possibly being TRBD2 (5 bases). Looked up from germline, CDR1 is GTSNPN and CDR2 is SVGIG (reference sequence). V lost 4 bases and J 0 bases, leaving 10 bases between the germline ends. This CDR3 spans 13 amino acids. CDR3 sequence reads: CAWNEGSSYEQYF. The CDR3 nucleotides read TGTGCCTGGAATGAGGGCAGCTCCTACGAGCAGTACTTC.

This clone came up once. The V and J genes are TRBV7-2 and TRBJ2-3; D remains ambiguous. The CDR3 is 15 residues long. Germline V gives CDR1 SGHTA, CDR2 FQGNSA. The V end was cut by 1 base, the J end by 0 bases, with 8 bases between. CDR3 DNA: TGTGCCAGCAGCTTAGAAGGCAGGAGCACAGATACGCAGTATTTT. Its protein is CASSLEGRSTDTQYF.

The V and J genes are TRBV5-4 and TRBJ1-4, with a tentative D call TRBD1 (6 bases). V shed 4 bases and J shed 4 bases, with 14 bases lying between them. Per germline, CDR1 SGHNT and CDR2 YYREEE (reference sequence). CDR3 length equals 15 residues. This CDR3 reads CASSQRTAFNEKLFF. CDR3 sequence (DNA): TGTGCCAGCAGCCAAAGGACAGCTTTTAATGAAAAACTGTTTTTT.

The V call is TRBV29-1, the J call TRBJ1-5; 8 bases match TRBD1. Per the germline V gene, CDR1 is SQVTM and CDR2 is ANQGSEA. CDR3 length: 13 residues. Trimming took 6 bases from V and 6 from J; bases not matched to a gene: 7. For the CDR3, the DNA is TGCAGCGTGGGTACAGGGGGTAGTCAGCCCCAGCATTTT. Amino acids: CSVGTGGSQPQHF.

The V and J genes are TRBV7-2 and TRBJ1-1, with D perhaps matching TRBD1 (6 bases). Germline values: CDR1 SGHTA, CDR2 FQGNSA. With 1 base removed from V and 8 bases from J, the gap between germline ends came to 17 bases. The CDR3 totals 15 residues. The CDR3 region has the DNA TGTGCCAGCAGCTTAGTAGCAGGGGAAATATCCGAAGCTTTCTTT. Its translation: CASSLVAGEISEAFF.

The J gene is TRBJ2-7, the V gene TRBV10-1, with TRBD1 matching 7 bases. From germline, CDR1 is WNHNN and CDR2 SYGVQD (reference sequence). The V gene end was trimmed by 6 bases and the J gene end by 3 bases; junction bases not matched to a gene: 8. The CDR3 extends over 14 amino acids. CDR3 coding DNA: TGCGCCAGCAGCCCGACAGGGACCGACTACGAGCAGTACTTC. This sequence encodes CASSPTGTDYEQYF.

V usage is TRBV5-1 and J usage is TRBJ1-4; no definite D call. Looked up from germline, CDR1 is SGHRS and CDR2 is YFSETQ. The CDR3 runs to 14 residues. Trimming removed 5 bases at V and 8 bases at J, with 16 bases between. The DNA for the CDR3 is TGCGCCAGCAGGCAATCACCGCGTGAGGAAAAACTGTTTTTT. Amino acids: CASRQSPREEKLFF.

V usage is TRBV5-6 and J usage is TRBJ2-3; D may be TRBD2 (5 bases). The germline V gene has CDR1 SGHDT and CDR2 YYEEEE. The CDR3 runs 16 residues. V dropped 4 bases and J dropped 1 base, with 16 bases sitting between them. The CDR3 loop reads CASSLLTRIGTDTQYF. CDR3 DNA: TGTGCCAGCAGCCTCCTTACTAGGATCGGCACAGATACGCAGTATTTT.

The V call is TRBV6-5, the J call TRBJ2-1; 9 bases align to TRBD2. V lost 6 bases, J lost 5 bases, and 8 bases stayed unmatched. The V gene's germline CDR1 is MNHEY and CDR2 SVGAGI. CDR3 length: 15 residues. The chain's CDR3 is CASSGGGGGNNEQFF. The CDR3 DNA reads as TGTGCCAGCAGCGGGGGCGGGGGGGGTAACAATGAGCAGTTCTTC.